The T cell receptor (beta chain) under discussion was sequenced for a study of Ad26.COV2.S vaccination and SARS-CoV-2 variants. About the study: The donor belonged to the COV1001 Ad26.COV2.S trial arm. In the study, Ad26.COV2.S was injected intramuscularly once, or twice 56 days apart. Whole-study findings and limits: Post-vaccination breadth of spike-specific CD8+ and CD4+ T cell responses was reportedly substantial.

A note on this clone: Antigen unknown.

TCRdb's copy holds only in-frame clones and misses some; the assay was immunoSEQ multiplex PCR. The data hold approximately 300,000 clones, with roughly 84% observed a single time. The V end was cut by 7 bases, the J end by 4 bases, with 10 bases between. The CDR3 has 12 amino acids. CDR1 is LNHDA, CDR2 SQIVND, per germline (reference sequence). As for treatment: around 19 received Ad26.COV2.S at low or high dose, single or two shots; 5 received placebo; per-sample allocation not given. Specimens were obtained on day 63 following the first vaccine or placebo injection. In Boston, an adult donor aged 18-55 years took part.

The chain couples TRBV19 to TRBJ2-5; no clear D gene. The receptor was derived from a person between 18 and 59 years old who received the Ad26.COV2.S COVID-19 vaccine or a placebo. The sample here was peripheral blood, taken in a trial of Ad26.COV2.S vaccine versus placebo. Here the CDR3 reads CASTQNGETQYF. CDR3 nucleotides: TGTGCCAGTACCCAGAACGGAGAGACCCAGTACTTC. The full variable domain, completed using reference TRBV19 and TRBJ2-5, is DGGITQSPKYLFRKEGQNVTLSCEQNLNHDAMYWYRQDPGQGLRLIYYSQIVNDFQKGDIAEGYSVSREKKESFPLTVTSAQKNPTAFYLCASTQNGETQYFGPGTRLLVL.